These T cell receptor beta chains were read from a single sample in a study of cytomegalovirus exposure and HLA in healthy donors. This table comes from immunoSEQ multiplex PCR, and its TCRdb copy is limited to in-frame clones, with some not included. Among more than 150,000 clones listed, 80% to 85% were seen once. Input material: PBMCs. All receptors derive from a woman younger than 30 in good health and CMV-seropositive. Both conserved end residues are part of each CDR3. D genes are given only for firm matches. Clone sizes are given selectively: once, few, many, or a class where the clone is expanded.

V gene: TRBV5-1; D gene: .; clone size: .; CDR3 length: 15; J gene: TRBJ2-1; CDR3 protein: CASSFAQGSYNEQFF; CDR3 DNA: TGCGCCAGCAGCTTCGCCCAGGGGTCTTACAATGAGCAGTTCTTC
V gene: TRBV27; D gene: TRBD1; clone size: .; CDR3 length: 16; J gene: TRBJ2-1; CDR3 protein: CASSSNRKQGAGEQFF; CDR3 DNA: TGTGCCAGCAGTTCGAACCGAAAACAGGGGGCAGGGGAGCAGTTCTTC
V gene: TRBV18; D gene: TRBD1; clone size: few; CDR3 length: 14; J gene: TRBJ1-4; CDR3 protein: CASSPGTGREKLFF; CDR3 DNA: TGTGCCAGCTCACCCGGGACAGGTCGAGAAAAACTGTTTTTT
V gene: TRBV7-9; D gene: .; clone size: .; CDR3 length: 12; J gene: TRBJ1-1; CDR3 protein: CASSLEGVGAFF; CDR3 DNA: TGTGCCAGCAGCTTAGAGGGGGTCGGAGCTTTCTTT
V gene: TRBV2; D gene: TRBD1; clone size: .; CDR3 length: 12; J gene: TRBJ1-1; CDR3 protein: CASRQGFTEAFF; CDR3 DNA: TGTGCCAGCAGACAGGGGTTTACTGAAGCTTTCTTT
V gene: TRBV4-1; D gene: .; clone size: .; CDR3 length: 15; J gene: TRBJ2-7; CDR3 protein: CASSSRDGGPYEQYF; CDR3 DNA: TGCGCCAGCAGCTCCCGGGACGGGGGGCCCTACGAGCAGTACTTC
V gene: TRBV29-1; D gene: TRBD2; clone size: .; CDR3 length: 18; J gene: TRBJ2-2; CDR3 protein: CSVTLAMMGGANTGELFF; CDR3 DNA: TGCAGCGTTACACTCGCCATGATGGGGGGGGCGAACACCGGGGAGCTGTTTTTT
V gene: TRBV7-3; D gene: .; clone size: .; CDR3 length: 14; J gene: TRBJ2-7; CDR3 protein: CASSLTVSSYEQYF; CDR3 DNA: TGTGCCAGCAGCTTAACTGTATCCTCCTACGAGCAGTACTTC
V gene: TRBV9; D gene: .; clone size: .; CDR3 length: 15; J gene: TRBJ2-3; CDR3 protein: CASSVLGLSPDTQYF; CDR3 DNA: TGTGCCAGCAGCGTACTAGGCCTAAGTCCAGATACGCAGTATTTT
V gene: TRBV5-5; D gene: .; clone size: .; CDR3 length: 16; J gene: TRBJ1-2; CDR3 protein: CASSFRVQGIGYGYTF; CDR3 DNA: TGTGCCAGCAGCTTCCGGGTACAGGGTATAGGCTATGGCTACACCTTC
V gene: TRBV11-1; D gene: .; clone size: once; CDR3 length: 14; J gene: TRBJ2-2; CDR3 protein: CASSTSVFTGELFF; CDR3 DNA: TGTGCCAGCAGTACCTCGGTTTTCACCGGGGAGCTGTTTTTT
V gene: TRBV7-2; D gene: TRBD1; clone size: once; CDR3 length: 17; J gene: TRBJ2-7; CDR3 protein: CASSPATTGILRYEQYF; CDR3 DNA: TGTGCCAGCAGCCCCGCCACGACAGGGATTCTTAGGTACGAGCAGTACTTC
V gene: TRBV14; D gene: .; clone size: .; CDR3 length: 15; J gene: TRBJ2-7; CDR3 protein: CASSHYKIGVWEQYF; CDR3 DNA: TGTGCCAGCAGCCATTATAAGATCGGAGTCTGGGAGCAGTACTTC
V gene: TRBV4-3; D gene: TRBD2; clone size: .; CDR3 length: 19; J gene: TRBJ2-1; CDR3 protein: CASRTTWWGASGDYNEQFF; CDR3 DNA: TGCGCCAGCAGAACAACCTGGTGGGGGGCTAGCGGGGATTACAATGAGCAGTTCTTC
V gene: TRBV11-2; D gene: .; clone size: .; CDR3 length: 15; J gene: TRBJ2-2; CDR3 protein: CASSKRRRDTGELFF; CDR3 DNA: TGTGCCAGCAGTAAACGGCGGAGGGACACCGGGGAGCTGTTTTTT
V gene: TRBV15; D gene: .; clone size: .; CDR3 length: 13; J gene: TRBJ1-1; CDR3 protein: CATSRDPDTEAFF; CDR3 DNA: TGTGCCACCAGCAGAGATCCGGACACTGAAGCTTTCTTT
V gene: TRBV6-1; D gene: .; clone size: .; CDR3 length: 14; J gene: TRBJ1-2; CDR3 protein: CASSEMQALGGYTF; CDR3 DNA: TGTGCCAGCAGTGAAATGCAGGCTCTTGGAGGCTACACCTTC
V gene: TRBV9; D gene: .; clone size: .; CDR3 length: 15; J gene: TRBJ2-7; CDR3 protein: CASSVEGSGTGEQYF; CDR3 DNA: TGTGCCAGCAGCGTAGAAGGCTCGGGGACTGGGGAGCAGTACTTC
V gene: TRBV21-1; D gene: .; clone size: once; CDR3 length: 17; J gene: TRBJ1-6; CDR3 protein: CASSKEENSRENSPLHF; CDR3 DNA: TGTGCCAGCAGCAAAGAAGAGAATAGCCGGGAAAATTCACCCCTCCACTTT
V gene: TRBV7-9; D gene: .; clone size: .; CDR3 length: 16; J gene: TRBJ2-1; CDR3 protein: CASSSPLAVNYNEQFF; CDR3 DNA: TGTGCCAGCAGCAGCCCACTAGCAGTAAATTACAATGAGCAGTTCTTC
V gene: TRBV6-6; D gene: .; clone size: .; CDR3 length: 14; J gene: TRBJ1-2; CDR3 protein: CASSYSTGSDGYTF; CDR3 DNA: TGTGCCAGCAGTTACTCAACAGGGAGCGATGGCTACACCTTC
V gene: TRBV2; D gene: .; clone size: .; CDR3 length: 12; J gene: TRBJ2-5; CDR3 protein: CASRLATETQYF; CDR3 DNA: TGTGCCAGCAGACTAGCAACGGAGACCCAGTACTTC
V gene: TRBV6-5; D gene: .; clone size: .; CDR3 length: 14; J gene: TRBJ2-2; CDR3 protein: CASSYSIVAGELFF; CDR3 DNA: TGTGCCAGCAGTTACTCGATAGTTGCCGGGGAGCTGTTTTTT
V gene: TRBV14; D gene: .; clone size: .; CDR3 length: 14; J gene: TRBJ1-1; CDR3 protein: CASSTQGVRTEAFF; CDR3 DNA: TGTGCCAGCAGCACACAGGGTGTTCGGACTGAAGCTTTCTTT
V gene: TRBV6-5; D gene: .; clone size: .; CDR3 length: 13; J gene: TRBJ1-2; CDR3 protein: CASRGGISYGYTF; CDR3 DNA: TGTGCCAGCAGGGGGGGAATCTCATATGGCTACACCTTC
V gene: TRBV2; D gene: .; clone size: .; CDR3 length: 16; J gene: TRBJ1-1; CDR3 protein: CASIHGRGVLNTEAFF; CDR3 DNA: TGTGCCAGCATCCACGGCAGGGGAGTTTTGAACACTGAAGCTTTCTTT
V gene: TRBV7-9; D gene: .; clone size: .; CDR3 length: 15; J gene: TRBJ1-4; CDR3 protein: CASSLSLEAGEKLFF; CDR3 DNA: TGTGCCAGCAGCTTAAGTTTGGAGGCTGGTGAAAAACTGTTTTTT
V gene: TRBV5-1; D gene: TRBD1; clone size: .; CDR3 length: 17; J gene: TRBJ1-4; CDR3 protein: CASSRRQGSTTNEKLFF; CDR3 DNA: TGCGCCAGCAGCAGACGACAGGGGAGTACAACTAATGAAAAACTGTTTTTT
V gene: TRBV2; D gene: TRBD1; clone size: .; CDR3 length: 14; J gene: TRBJ1-1; CDR3 protein: CASSMTGGSTEAFF; CDR3 DNA: TGTGCCAGCAGTATGACAGGGGGAAGCACTGAAGCTTTCTTT
V gene: TRBV19; D gene: .; clone size: .; CDR3 length: 16; J gene: TRBJ1-6; CDR3 protein: CASSAKRQLENSPLHF; CDR3 DNA: TGTGCCAGTAGTGCAAAAAGACAGCTGGAAAATTCACCCCTCCACTTT
V gene: TRBV6-1; D gene: .; clone size: .; CDR3 length: 17; J gene: TRBJ2-1; CDR3 protein: CASSVLDKGGGYNEQFF; CDR3 DNA: TGTGCCAGCAGTGTACTCGACAAGGGAGGGGGCTACAATGAGCAGTTCTTC
V gene: TRBV4-2; D gene: TRBD1; clone size: .; CDR3 length: 15; J gene: TRBJ2-2; CDR3 protein: CASSPLFGTAGELFF; CDR3 DNA: TGTGCCAGCAGCCCACTCTTCGGGACAGCCGGGGAGCTGTTTTTT
V gene: TRBV6-5; D gene: TRBD1; clone size: .; CDR3 length: 15; J gene: TRBJ2-3; CDR3 protein: CASSRQDRVADTQYF; CDR3 DNA: TGTGCCAGCAGCCGACAGGACAGGGTCGCAGATACGCAGTATTTT
V gene: TRBV6-1; D gene: .; clone size: .; CDR3 length: 14; J gene: TRBJ1-4; CDR3 protein: CASRGGGWGEKLFF; CDR3 DNA: TGTGCCAGCAGGGGCGGGGGCTGGGGTGAAAAACTGTTTTTT
V gene: TRBV7-6; D gene: .; clone size: .; CDR3 length: 16; J gene: TRBJ1-4; CDR3 protein: CASSLSTGMDGEKLFF; CDR3 DNA: TGTGCCAGCAGCCTGTCGACAGGAATGGATGGCGAAAAACTGTTTTTT
V gene: TRBV6-5; D gene: TRBD1; clone size: few; CDR3 length: 13; J gene: TRBJ1-1; CDR3 protein: CATGTGANTEAFF; CDR3 DNA: TGTGCCACCGGGACAGGGGCAAACACTGAAGCTTTCTTT
V gene: TRBV9; D gene: .; clone size: .; CDR3 length: 15; J gene: TRBJ2-2; CDR3 protein: CASSVVSSNTGELFF; CDR3 DNA: TGTGCCAGCAGCGTAGTAAGCTCCAACACCGGGGAGCTGTTTTTT
V gene: TRBV7-2; D gene: .; clone size: .; CDR3 length: 14; J gene: TRBJ1-1; CDR3 protein: CASSLTGGGTEAFF; CDR3 DNA: TGTGCCAGCAGCCTAACGGGGGGGGGCACTGAAGCTTTCTTT
V gene: TRBV6-1; D gene: TRBD2; clone size: .; CDR3 length: 16; J gene: TRBJ2-2; CDR3 protein: CASSESRGGTTGELFF; CDR3 DNA: TGTGCCAGCAGTGAAAGCCGGGGGGGCACCACCGGGGAGCTGTTTTTT